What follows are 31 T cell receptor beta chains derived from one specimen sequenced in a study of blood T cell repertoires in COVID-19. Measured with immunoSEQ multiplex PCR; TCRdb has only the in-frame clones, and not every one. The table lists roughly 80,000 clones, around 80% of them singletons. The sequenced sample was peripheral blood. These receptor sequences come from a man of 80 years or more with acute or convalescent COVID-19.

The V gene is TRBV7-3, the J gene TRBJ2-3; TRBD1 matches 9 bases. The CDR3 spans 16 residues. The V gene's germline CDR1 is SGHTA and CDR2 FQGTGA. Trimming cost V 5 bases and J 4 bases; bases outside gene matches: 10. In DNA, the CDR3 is TGTGCCAGCAGCCTACAGGGGGCCGGGGGTTCAGATACGCAGTATTTT. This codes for CASSLQGAGGSDTQYF.

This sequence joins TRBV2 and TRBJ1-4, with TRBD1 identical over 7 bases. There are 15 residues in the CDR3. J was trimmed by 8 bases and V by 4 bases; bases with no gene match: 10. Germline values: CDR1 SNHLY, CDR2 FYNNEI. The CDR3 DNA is TGTGCCAGCAGTGTCACCGGGACAGTAGGCGAAAAACTGTTTTTT. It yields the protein CASSVTGTVGEKLFF.

DNA for the CDR3: TGTGCCAGCAGTTACCCGGGGTCCAACACTGAAGCTTTCTTT. This gives the protein CASSYPGSNTEAFF. The chain employs TRBV6-5 and TRBJ1-1; D is ambiguous. Germline V gene lookup returns CDR1 MNHEY and CDR2 SVGAGI. CDR3 length: 14 residues. V lost 2 bases and J lost 2, with 9 bases in between.

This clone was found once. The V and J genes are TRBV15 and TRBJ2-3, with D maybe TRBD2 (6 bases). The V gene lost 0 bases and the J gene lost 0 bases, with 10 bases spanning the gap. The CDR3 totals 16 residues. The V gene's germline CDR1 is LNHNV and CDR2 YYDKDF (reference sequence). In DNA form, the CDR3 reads TGTGCCACCAGCAGAGATGATGGGGGGAGCACAGATACGCAGTATTTT. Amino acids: CATSRDDGGSTDTQYF.

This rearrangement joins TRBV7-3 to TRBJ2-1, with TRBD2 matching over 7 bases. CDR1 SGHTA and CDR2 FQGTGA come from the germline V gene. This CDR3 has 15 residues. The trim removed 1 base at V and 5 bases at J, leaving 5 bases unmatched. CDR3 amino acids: CASSLRGGNNNEQFF. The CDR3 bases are TGTGCCAGCAGCTTAAGGGGGGGAAATAACAATGAGCAGTTCTTC. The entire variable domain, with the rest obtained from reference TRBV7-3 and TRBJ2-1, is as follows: GAGVSQTPSNKVTEKGKYVELRCDPISGHTALYWYRQSLGQGPEFLIYFQGTGAADDSGLPNDRFFAVRPEGSVSTLKIQRTERGDSAVYLCASSLRGGNNNEQFFGPGTRLTVL.

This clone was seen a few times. This chain's CDR3 is CASSLGGTGDGYTF. In nucleotides, the CDR3 is TGTGCCAGCAGCTTGGGCGGGACAGGAGATGGCTACACCTTC. V gene TRBV5-4 combines with J gene TRBJ1-2; 8 nucleotides line up with TRBD1. Germline V gene data show CDR1 as SGHNT and CDR2 as YYREEE (reference sequence). This CDR3 is 14 amino acids long. With V trimmed by 0 bases and J by 6 bases, 4 bases remained unmatched.

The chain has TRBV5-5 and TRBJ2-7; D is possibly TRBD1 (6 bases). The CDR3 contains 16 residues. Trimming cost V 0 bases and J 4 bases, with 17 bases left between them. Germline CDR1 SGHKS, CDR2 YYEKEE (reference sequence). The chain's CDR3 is CASSLASWGPEYEQYF. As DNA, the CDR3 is TGTGCCAGCAGCTTGGCCAGCTGGGGGCCAGAGTACGAGCAGTACTTC.

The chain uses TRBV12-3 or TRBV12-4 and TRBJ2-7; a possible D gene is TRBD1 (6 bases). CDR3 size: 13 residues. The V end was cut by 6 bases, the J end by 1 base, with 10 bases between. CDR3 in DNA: TGTGCCAGCAGGGCCGGACAGTCCTACGAGCAGTACTTC. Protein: CASRAGQSYEQYF.

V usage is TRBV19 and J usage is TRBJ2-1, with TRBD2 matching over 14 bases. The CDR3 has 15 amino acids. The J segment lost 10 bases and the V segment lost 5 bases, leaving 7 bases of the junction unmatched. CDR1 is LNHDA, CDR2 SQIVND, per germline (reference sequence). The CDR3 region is CASSPGTSGGLEQFF. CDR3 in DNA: TGTGCCAGTAGTCCGGGGACTAGCGGGGGCCTGGAGCAGTTCTTC.

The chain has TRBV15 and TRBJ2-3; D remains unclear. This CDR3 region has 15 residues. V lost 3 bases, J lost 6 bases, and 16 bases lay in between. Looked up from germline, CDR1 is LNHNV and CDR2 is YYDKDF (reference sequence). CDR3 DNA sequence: TGTGCCACCAGCAGGACGACGGGTGTTGCTGATACGCAGTATTTT. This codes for CATSRTTGVADTQYF.

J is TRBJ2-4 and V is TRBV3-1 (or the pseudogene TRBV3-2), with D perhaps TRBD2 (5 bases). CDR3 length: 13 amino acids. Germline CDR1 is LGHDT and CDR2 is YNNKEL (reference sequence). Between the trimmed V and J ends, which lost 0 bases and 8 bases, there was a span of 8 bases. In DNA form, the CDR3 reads TGTGCCAGCAGCCAAGATTGGCGGGACATTCAGTACTTC. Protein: CASSQDWRDIQYF.

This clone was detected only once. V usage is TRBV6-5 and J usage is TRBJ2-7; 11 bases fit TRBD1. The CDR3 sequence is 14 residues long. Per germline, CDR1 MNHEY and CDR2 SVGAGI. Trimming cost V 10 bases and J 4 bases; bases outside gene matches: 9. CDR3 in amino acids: CATTRTGGGYEQYF. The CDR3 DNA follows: TGTGCCACCACCCGGACAGGGGGCGGGTACGAGCAGTACTTC.

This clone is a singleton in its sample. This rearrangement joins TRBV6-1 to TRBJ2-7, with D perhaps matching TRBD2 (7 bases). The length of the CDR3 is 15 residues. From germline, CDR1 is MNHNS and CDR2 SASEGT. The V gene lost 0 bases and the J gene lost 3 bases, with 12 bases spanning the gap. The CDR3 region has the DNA TGTGCCAGCAGTGAAGCTGCGGGGGCCCTCTACGAGCAGTACTTC. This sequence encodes CASSEAAGALYEQYF.

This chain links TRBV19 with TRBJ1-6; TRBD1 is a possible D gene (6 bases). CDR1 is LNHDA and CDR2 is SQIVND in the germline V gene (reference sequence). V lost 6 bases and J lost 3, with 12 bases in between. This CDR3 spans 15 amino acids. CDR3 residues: CASRGASGYNSPLHF. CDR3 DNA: TGTGCCAGTAGGGGGGCTTCAGGCTATAATTCACCCCTCCACTTT.

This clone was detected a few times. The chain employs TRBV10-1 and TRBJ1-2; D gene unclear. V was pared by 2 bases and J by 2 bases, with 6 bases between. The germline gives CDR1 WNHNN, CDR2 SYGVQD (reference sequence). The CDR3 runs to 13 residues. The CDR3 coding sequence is TGCGCCAGCAGTGAGACAGAAAACTATGGCTACACCTTC. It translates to CASSETENYGYTF.

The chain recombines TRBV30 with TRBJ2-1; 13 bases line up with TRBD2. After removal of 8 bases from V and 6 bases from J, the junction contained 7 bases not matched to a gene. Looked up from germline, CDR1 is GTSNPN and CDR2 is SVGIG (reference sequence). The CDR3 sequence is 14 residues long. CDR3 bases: TGTGCCAGCCAACTAGCGGGGGGGCCCAATGAGCAGTTCTTC. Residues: CASQLAGGPNEQFF. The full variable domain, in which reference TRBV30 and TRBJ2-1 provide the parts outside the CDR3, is SQTIHQWPATLVQPVGSPLSLECTVEGTSNPNLYWYRQAAGRGLQLLFYSVGIGQISSEVPQNLSASRPQDRQFILSSKKLLLSDSGFYLCASQLAGGPNEQFFGPGTRLTVL.

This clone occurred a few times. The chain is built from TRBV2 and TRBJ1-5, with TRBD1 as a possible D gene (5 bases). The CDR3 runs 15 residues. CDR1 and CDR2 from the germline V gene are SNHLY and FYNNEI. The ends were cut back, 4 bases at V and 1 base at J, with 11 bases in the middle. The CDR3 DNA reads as TGTGCCAGCAGTGTAGCCCAGGGCAGCAATCAGCCCCAGCATTTT. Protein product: CASSVAQGSNQPQHF. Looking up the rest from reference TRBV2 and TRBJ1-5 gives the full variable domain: EPEVTQTPSHQVTQMGQEVILRCVPISNHLYFYWYRQILGQKVEFLVSFYNNEISEKSEIFDDQFSVERPDGSNFTLKIRSTKLEDSAMYFCASSVAQGSNQPQHFGDGTRLSIL.

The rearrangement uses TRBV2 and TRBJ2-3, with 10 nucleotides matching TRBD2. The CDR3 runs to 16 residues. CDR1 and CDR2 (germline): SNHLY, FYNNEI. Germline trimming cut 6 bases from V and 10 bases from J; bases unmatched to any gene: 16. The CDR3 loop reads CASSPRGLAPLGAQYF. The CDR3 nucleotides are TGTGCCAGCAGCCCCCGGGGACTAGCGCCGCTCGGGGCGCAGTATTTT.

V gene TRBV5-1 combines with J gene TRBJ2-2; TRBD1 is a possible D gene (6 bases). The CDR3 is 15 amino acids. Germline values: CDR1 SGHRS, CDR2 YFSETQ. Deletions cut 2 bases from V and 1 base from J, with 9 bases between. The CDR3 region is CASSFQGRNTGELFF. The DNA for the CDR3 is TGCGCCAGCAGCTTTCAGGGGCGGAACACCGGGGAGCTGTTTTTT. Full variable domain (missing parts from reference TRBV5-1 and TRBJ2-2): KAGVTQTPRYLIKTRGQQVTLSCSPISGHRSVSWYQQTPGQGLQFLFEYFSETQRNKGNFPGRFSGRQFSNSRSEMNVSTLELGDSALYLCASSFQGRNTGELFFGEGSRLTVL.

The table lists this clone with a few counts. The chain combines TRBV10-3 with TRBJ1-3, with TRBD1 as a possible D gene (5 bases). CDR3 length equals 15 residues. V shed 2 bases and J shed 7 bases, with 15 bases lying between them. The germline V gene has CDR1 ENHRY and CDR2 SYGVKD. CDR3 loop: CAISEPDGGGNTIYF. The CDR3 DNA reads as TGTGCCATCAGTGAGCCGGACGGGGGAGGTAACACCATATATTTT.

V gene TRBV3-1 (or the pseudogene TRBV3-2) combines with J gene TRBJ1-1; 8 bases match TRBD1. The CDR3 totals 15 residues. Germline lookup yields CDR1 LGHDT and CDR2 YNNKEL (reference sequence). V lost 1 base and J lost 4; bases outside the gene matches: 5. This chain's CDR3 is CASSQGSGQGTEAFF. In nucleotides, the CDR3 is TGTGCCAGCAGCCAAGGCAGTGGACAGGGCACTGAAGCTTTCTTT.

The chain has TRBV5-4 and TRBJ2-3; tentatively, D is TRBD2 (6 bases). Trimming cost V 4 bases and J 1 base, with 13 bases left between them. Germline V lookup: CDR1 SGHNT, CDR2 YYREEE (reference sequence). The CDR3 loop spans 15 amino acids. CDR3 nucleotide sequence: TGTGCCAGCAGCACCGGGGGACCAGGCACAGATACGCAGTATTTT. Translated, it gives CASSTGGPGTDTQYF. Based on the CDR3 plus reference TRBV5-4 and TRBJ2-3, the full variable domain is ETGVTQSPTHLIKTRGQQVTLRCSSQSGHNTVSWYQQALGQGPQFIFQYYREEENGRGNFPPRFSGLQFPNYSSELNVNALELDDSALYLCASSTGGPGTDTQYFGPGTRLTVL.

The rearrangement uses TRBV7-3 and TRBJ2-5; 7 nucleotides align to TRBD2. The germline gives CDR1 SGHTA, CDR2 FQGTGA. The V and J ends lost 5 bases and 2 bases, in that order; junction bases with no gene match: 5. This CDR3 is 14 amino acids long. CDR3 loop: CASSPAGEQETQYF. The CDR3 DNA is TGTGCCAGCAGCCCGGCGGGAGAGCAAGAGACCCAGTACTTC.

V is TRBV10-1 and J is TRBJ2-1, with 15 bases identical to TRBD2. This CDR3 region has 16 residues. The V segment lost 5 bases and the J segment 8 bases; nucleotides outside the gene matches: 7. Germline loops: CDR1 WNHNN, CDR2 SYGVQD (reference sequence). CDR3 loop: CASSQGTSGGSHEQFF. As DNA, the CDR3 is TGCGCCAGCAGTCAAGGGACTAGCGGGGGGAGCCATGAGCAGTTCTTC.

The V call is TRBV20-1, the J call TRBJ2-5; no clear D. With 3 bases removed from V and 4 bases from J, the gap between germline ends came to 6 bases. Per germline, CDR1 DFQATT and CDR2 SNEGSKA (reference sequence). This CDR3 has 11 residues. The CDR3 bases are TGCAGTGCTAGTGTGGCAGAGACCCAGTACTTC. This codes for CSASVAETQYF.

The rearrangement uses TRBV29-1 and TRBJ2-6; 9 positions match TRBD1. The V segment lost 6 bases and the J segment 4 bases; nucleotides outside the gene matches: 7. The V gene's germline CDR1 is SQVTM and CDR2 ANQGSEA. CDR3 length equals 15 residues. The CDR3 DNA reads TGCAGCGTCACAGGGGGCGCGGACGGGGCCAACGTCCTGACTTTC. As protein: CSVTGGADGANVLTF.

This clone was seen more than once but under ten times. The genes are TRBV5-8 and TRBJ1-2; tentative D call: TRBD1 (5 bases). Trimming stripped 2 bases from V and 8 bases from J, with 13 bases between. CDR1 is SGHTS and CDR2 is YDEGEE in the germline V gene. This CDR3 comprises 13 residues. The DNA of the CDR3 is TGTGCCAGCAGCTTTGACAACAAGGGGGGCTACACCTTC. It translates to CASSFDNKGGYTF. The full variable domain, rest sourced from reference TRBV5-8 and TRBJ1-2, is EAGVTQSPTHLIKTRGQQATLRCSPISGHTSVYWYQQALGLGLQFLLWYDEGEERNRGNFPPRFSGRQFPNYSSELNVNALELEDSALYLCASSFDNKGGYTFGSGTRLTVV.

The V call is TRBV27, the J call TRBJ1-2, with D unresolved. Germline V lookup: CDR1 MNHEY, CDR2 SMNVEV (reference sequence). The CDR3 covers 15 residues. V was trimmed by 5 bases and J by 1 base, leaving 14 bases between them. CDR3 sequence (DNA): TGTGCCAGCAGTAAGGCACAGAGCTTTAACTATGGCTACACCTTC. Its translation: CASSKAQSFNYGYTF.

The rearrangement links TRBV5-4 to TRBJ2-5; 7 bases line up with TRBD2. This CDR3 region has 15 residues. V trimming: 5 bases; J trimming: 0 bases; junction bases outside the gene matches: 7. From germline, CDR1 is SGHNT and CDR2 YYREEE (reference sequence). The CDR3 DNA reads TGTGCCAGCAGTTTAAGCGGGGCCGACCAAGAGACCCAGTACTTC. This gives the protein CASSLSGADQETQYF.

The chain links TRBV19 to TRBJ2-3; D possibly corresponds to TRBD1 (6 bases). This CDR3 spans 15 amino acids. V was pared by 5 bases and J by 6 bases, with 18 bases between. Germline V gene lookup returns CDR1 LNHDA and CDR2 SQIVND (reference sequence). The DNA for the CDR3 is TGTGCCAGTAGTGTGACCGGGACACGGGTGGATACGCAGTATTTT. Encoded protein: CASSVTGTRVDTQYF.

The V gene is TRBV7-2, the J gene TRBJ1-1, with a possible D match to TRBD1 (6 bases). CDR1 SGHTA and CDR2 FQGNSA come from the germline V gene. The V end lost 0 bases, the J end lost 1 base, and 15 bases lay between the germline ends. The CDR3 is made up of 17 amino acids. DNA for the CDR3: TGTGCCAGCAGCTTAGCGGAGGGGGGGCCGAAGAACACTGAAGCTTTCTTT. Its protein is CASSLAEGGPKNTEAFF.